What follows are 25 T cell receptor beta chains derived from one specimen sequenced in a study of blood T cell repertoires in COVID-19. The data were produced by immunoSEQ multiplex PCR, yet TCRdb's version contains in-frame clones alone and is incomplete. Of under 150,000 clones in the sample, around 81% are singletons; the top ten hold 5%. Sequences were obtained from peripheral blood. The receptor set was obtained from a woman aged 45-65 years with acute or convalescent COVID-19.

This chain uses TRBV7-9 with TRBJ1-2; 7 positions match TRBD1. The CDR3 has 17 residues. The V and J ends lost 4 bases and 1 base, in that order; junction bases with no gene match: 12. CDR1 and CDR2 (germline): SEHNR, FQNEAQ (reference sequence). The CDR3, as DNA: TGTGCCAGCAGCTACGACACGGGACAGCATCTTAACTATGGCTACACCTTC. This encodes CASSYDTGQHLNYGYTF.

The chain is built from TRBV2 and TRBJ1-2; D might be TRBD1 (5 bases). Germline assignment: CDR1 SNHLY and CDR2 FYNNEI. V was shortened by 8 bases and J by 2 bases, with 6 bases between the two germline ends. CDR3 length equals 11 residues. DNA for the CDR3: TGTGCCAGCGGGGGGAACTATGGCTACACCTTC. Its protein product is CASGGNYGYTF.

In its sample, this clone ranks as medium-sized. The chain combines TRBV2 with TRBJ1-2; 9 bases fit TRBD1. CDR3 length: 14 residues. Germline V gene lookup returns CDR1 SNHLY and CDR2 FYNNEI. Unmatched junction bases numbered 9, after V lost 6 bases and J lost 7 bases. Here the CDR3 DNA reads TGTGCCAGCAGGGCCGGGACAGGGAAGGGTGGCTACACCTTC. This sequence encodes CASRAGTGKGGYTF.

The chain uses TRBV30 and TRBJ1-2, with TRBD1 identical over 7 bases. The germline V gene encodes CDR1 GTSNPN and CDR2 SVGIG (reference sequence). Unmatched junction bases numbered 13, after V lost 3 bases and J lost 3 bases. The CDR3 consists of 16 residues. CDR3 in DNA: TGTGCCTGGAGGCATCCCCTGACAGGGACTGACTATGGCTACACCTTC. Translated, it gives CAWRHPLTGTDYGYTF.

The chain employs TRBV28 and TRBJ1-2; D is unclear. Germline V CDR1 and CDR2: MDHEN, SYDVKM. The V and J ends lost 7 bases and 8 bases respectively, with 11 bases between them. The CDR3 covers 11 residues. CDR3 residues: CASTTTGGYTF. CDR3 DNA: TGTGCCAGCACGACGACGGGAGGCTACACCTTC.

The gene calls are TRBV3-1 (or the pseudogene TRBV3-2) and TRBJ1-3, with 8 bases fitting TRBD1. V lost 4 bases to trimming and J lost 6 bases; unmatched junction nucleotides: 14. Germline-derived CDR1 and CDR2 are LGHDT and YNNKEL (reference sequence). The CDR3 is 17 amino acids. The CDR3 region has the DNA TGTGCCAGCAGCCCCCCCTTGGTGGACAGGGATTTAAACACCATATATTTT. Protein sequence: CASSPPLVDRDLNTIYF.

V gene TRBV28 combines with J gene TRBJ2-1; 9 bases are shared with TRBD2. This CDR3 is 16 amino acids long. V gave up 5 bases and J gave up 6 bases; unmatched junction bases: 11. Germline CDR1 MDHEN, CDR2 SYDVKM. The CDR3 protein is CASSPPVSGGSNEQFF. The CDR3, as DNA: TGTGCCAGCAGTCCCCCGGTTAGCGGGGGTAGCAATGAGCAGTTCTTC.

As DNA, the CDR3 is TGTGCCAGCAGTCGTGACAGGGCCCAGGAGACCCAGTACTTC. The encoded protein is CASSRDRAQETQYF. The chain combines TRBV5-4 with TRBJ2-5, with TRBD1 matching 7 bases. Germline lookup yields CDR1 SGHNT and CDR2 YYREEE (reference sequence). The CDR3 loop spans 14 amino acids. The V gene end was trimmed by 5 bases and the J gene end by 5 bases; junction bases not matched to a gene: 9.

The chain carries TRBV7-6 and TRBJ2-6; the D gene is possibly TRBD2 (5 bases). V lost 5 bases and J 3 bases, leaving 11 bases between the germline ends. The CDR3 is 15 amino acids. Germline-derived CDR1 and CDR2 are SGHVS and FNYEAQ. The CDR3 loop reads CASSPRVFGANVLTF. CDR3 bases: TGTGCCAGCAGCCCGAGGGTATTTGGGGCCAACGTCCTGACTTTC.

The V and J genes are TRBV19 and TRBJ1-3; tentatively, D is TRBD1 (5 bases). This CDR3 is built from 16 residues. Per germline, CDR1 LNHDA and CDR2 SQIVND (reference sequence). Trimming took off 3 bases at V and 0 bases at J, with 12 bases between the two ends. DNA for the CDR3: TGTGCCAGTAGTATCCGACAGCTGAGCTCTGGAAACACCATATATTTT. It specifies CASSIRQLSSGNTIYF. The entire variable domain, with the rest obtained from reference TRBV19 and TRBJ1-3, is as follows: DGGITQSPKYLFRKEGQNVTLSCEQNLNHDAMYWYRQDPGQGLRLIYYSQIVNDFQKGDIAEGYSVSREKKESFPLTVTSAQKNPTAFYLCASSIRQLSSGNTIYFGEGSWLTVV.

The chain uses TRBV6-5 and TRBJ2-5; TRBD1 aligns across 9 bases. This CDR3 region has 13 residues. Germline V CDR1 and CDR2: MNHEY, SVGAGI. Trimming removed 6 bases from V and 8 bases from J; junction bases left unmatched: 7. The chain's CDR3 is CASSLSGQGTQYF. As DNA, the CDR3 is TGTGCCAGCAGCCTATCGGGACAGGGAACCCAGTACTTC.

The chain joins TRBV6-1 to TRBJ1-6; 7 bases align to TRBD1. From germline, CDR1 is MNHNS and CDR2 SASEGT. CDR3 size: 16 residues. V dropped 0 bases and J dropped 7; count of bases not matched to a gene: 6. Here the CDR3 reads CASSEAGGQPNSPLHF. The CDR3 coding sequence is TGTGCCAGCAGTGAAGCGGGGGGACAGCCAAATTCACCCCTCCACTTT.

The CDR3 is CASSESADSNQPQHF. CDR3 nucleotides: TGTGCCAGCAGCGAGAGCGCAGATAGCAATCAGCCCCAGCATTTT. This chain joins TRBV5-5 and TRBJ1-5; D ambiguous. CDR3 length: 15 amino acids. V was pared by 4 bases and J by 0 bases, with 11 bases between. Germline V CDR1 and CDR2: SGHKS, YYEKEE (reference sequence).

This sequence joins TRBV10-1 and TRBJ2-4; D call uncertain. This CDR3 has 12 amino acids. V lost 8 bases, J lost 4 bases, and 9 bases lay in between. Looked up from germline, CDR1 is WNHNN and CDR2 is SYGVQD (reference sequence). The CDR3 DNA reads TGCGCCAGCCACACCTCGAAAAACATTCAGTACTTC. Translation: CASHTSKNIQYF.

The V call is TRBV12-5, the J call TRBJ2-3; D remains unclear. The CDR3 runs to 13 residues. Germline CDR1 reads LGHNT; CDR2 reads FRNRAP. V gave up 0 bases and J gave up 4 bases, with 5 bases separating them. The CDR3 is CASGLVIADTQYF. CDR3 bases: TGTGCTAGTGGTTTGGTAATCGCAGATACGCAGTATTTT. Filled out from reference TRBV12-5 and TRBJ2-3, the complete variable domain reads DARVTQTPRHKVTEMGQEVTMRCQPILGHNTVFWYRQTMMQGLELLAYFRNRAPLDDSGMPKDRFSAEMPDATLATLKIQPSEPRDSAVYFCASGLVIADTQYFGPGTRLTVL.

The chain uses TRBV9 and TRBJ1-3; D is unclear. CDR1 SGDLS and CDR2 YYNGEE come from the germline V gene. Trimming took off 2 bases at V and 1 base at J, with 13 bases between the two ends. The CDR3 runs 16 residues. The DNA of the CDR3 is TGTGCCAGCAGCGTCAAACCTGGACTGTCTGGAAACACCATATATTTT. This codes for CASSVKPGLSGNTIYF.

The chain recombines TRBV18 with TRBJ1-2, with 8 bases aligning to TRBD1. CDR1 KGHSH and CDR2 LQKENI come from the germline V gene. Trimming cost V 3 bases and J 5 bases; bases outside gene matches: 11. This CDR3 has 16 residues. The CDR3 region has the DNA TGTGCCAGCTCACCCTCCACTGGACAGGGCGTGTATGGCTACACCTTC. This encodes CASSPSTGQGVYGYTF.

This chain joins TRBV27 and TRBJ1-6, with no clear D. Germline CDR1 MNHEY, CDR2 SMNVEV (reference sequence). The V gene lost 6 bases and the J gene lost 7 bases, with 7 bases spanning the gap. This CDR3 region has 12 residues. The CDR3: CASRRANSPLHF. CDR3 sequence (DNA): TGTGCCAGCAGGCGCGCAAATTCACCCCTCCACTTT.

The chain links TRBV4-1 to TRBJ2-7; 8 nucleotides align to TRBD1. The germline V gene encodes CDR1 MGHRA and CDR2 YSYEKL. The V segment lost 0 bases and the J segment 5 bases; nucleotides outside the gene matches: 6. This CDR3 comprises 15 residues. The CDR3 nucleotides read TGCGCCAGCAGCCAAGATCCGATGGGACAGGACGAGCAGTACTTC. Its protein is CASSQDPMGQDEQYF.

V is TRBV7-8 and J is TRBJ1-2; 7 nucleotides align to TRBD1. V was clipped by 5 bases and J by 8 bases; unmatched bases: 5. CDR3 size: 12 residues. Germline CDR1 SGHVS, CDR2 FQNEAQ. CDR3 residues: CASSLNRGGYTF. The CDR3, as DNA: TGTGCCAGCAGCCTGAACAGGGGAGGCTACACCTTC.

The gene calls are TRBV11-2 and TRBJ2-3; D gene ambiguous. Germline V CDR1 and CDR2: SGHAT, FQNNGV. Trimming stripped 1 base from V and 6 bases from J, with 8 bases between. The CDR3 runs to 13 residues. The CDR3 sequence is CASSLGLADTQYF. CDR3 DNA: TGTGCCAGCAGCTTAGGCCTTGCGGATACGCAGTATTTT.

The chain uses TRBV7-2 and TRBJ1-5; maybe TRBD1 (5 bases). The CDR3 is made up of 15 amino acids. V was cut by 5 bases and J by 3 bases, with 14 bases left in between. The germline CDR1 and CDR2 sequences are SGHTA and FQGNSA. The CDR3, as DNA: TGTGCCAGCAGCCCAGGACACACCATCAATCAGCCCCAGCATTTT. This sequence encodes CASSPGHTINQPQHF.

The CDR3, as DNA: TGTGCCAGCCAACAGGAAAGCTCCTACAATGAGCAGTTCTTC. Its protein product is CASQQESSYNEQFF. The V call is TRBV2, the J call TRBJ2-1, with D maybe TRBD1 (5 bases). This CDR3 region has 14 residues. Deletions cut 8 bases from V and 0 bases from J, with 11 bases between. The germline V gene encodes CDR1 SNHLY and CDR2 FYNNEI.

This clone was counted only a few times. The chain is built from TRBV5-1 and TRBJ2-1; the match to TRBD2 covers 11 bases. CDR1 is SGHRS and CDR2 is YFSETQ in the germline V gene. The V and J ends lost 7 bases and 8 bases, in that order; junction bases with no gene match: 5. The CDR3 has 13 amino acids. The CDR3 is CASALAGDDEQFF. In DNA, the CDR3 is TGCGCCAGCGCACTAGCGGGGGATGATGAGCAGTTCTTC.

The chain employs TRBV5-6 and TRBJ1-2; maybe TRBD1 (5 bases). The CDR3 has 17 residues. Germline V gene sequence: CDR1 SGHDT, CDR2 YYEEEE. The V end lost 8 bases, the J end lost 5 bases, and 28 bases lay between the germline ends. CDR3 DNA sequence: TGTGCCAGATTCGGAGGGGCACCGAGACACCTATTTTATGGCTACACCTTC. The encoded protein is CARFGGAPRHLFYGYTF.